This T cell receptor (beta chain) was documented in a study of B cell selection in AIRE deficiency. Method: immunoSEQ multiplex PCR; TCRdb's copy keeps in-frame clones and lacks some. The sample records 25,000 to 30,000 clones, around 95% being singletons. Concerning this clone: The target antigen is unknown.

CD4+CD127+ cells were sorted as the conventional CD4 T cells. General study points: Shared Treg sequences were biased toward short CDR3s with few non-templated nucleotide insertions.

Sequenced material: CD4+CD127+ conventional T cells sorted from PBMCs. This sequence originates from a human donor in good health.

Written as DNA, the CDR3 is TGTGCCAGCTCTCTTACCATGCGGGACAGGGTTTATGGCTACACCTTC. This encodes CASSLTMRDRVYGYTF. This chain uses TRBV18 with TRBJ1-2; 9 bases fit TRBD1. Germline loops: CDR1 KGHSH, CDR2 LQKENI. This CDR3 contains 16 residues. With 6 bases clipped from V and 5 bases from J, the junction kept 13 bases outside the gene matches.